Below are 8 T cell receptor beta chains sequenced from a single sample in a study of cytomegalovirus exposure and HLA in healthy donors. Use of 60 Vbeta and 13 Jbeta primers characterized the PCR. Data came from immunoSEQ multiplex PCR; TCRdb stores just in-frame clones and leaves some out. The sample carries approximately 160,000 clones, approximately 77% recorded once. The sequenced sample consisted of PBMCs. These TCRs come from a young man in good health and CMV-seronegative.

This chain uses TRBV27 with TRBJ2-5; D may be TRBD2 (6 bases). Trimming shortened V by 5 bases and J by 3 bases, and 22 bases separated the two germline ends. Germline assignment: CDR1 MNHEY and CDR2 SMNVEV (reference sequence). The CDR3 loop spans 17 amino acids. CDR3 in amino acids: CASSPYPRQGGEETQYF. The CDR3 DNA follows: TGTGCCAGCAGTCCCTACCCCCGGCAGGGAGGTGAAGAGACCCAGTACTTC.

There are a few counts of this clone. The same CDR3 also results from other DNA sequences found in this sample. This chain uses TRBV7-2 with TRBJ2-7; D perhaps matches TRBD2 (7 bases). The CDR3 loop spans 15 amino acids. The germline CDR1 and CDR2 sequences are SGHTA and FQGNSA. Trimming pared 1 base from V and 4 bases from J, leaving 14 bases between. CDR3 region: CASSLGGGGRYEQYF. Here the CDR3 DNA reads TGTGCCAGCAGCTTAGGAGGGGGGGGAAGGTACGAGCAGTACTTC.

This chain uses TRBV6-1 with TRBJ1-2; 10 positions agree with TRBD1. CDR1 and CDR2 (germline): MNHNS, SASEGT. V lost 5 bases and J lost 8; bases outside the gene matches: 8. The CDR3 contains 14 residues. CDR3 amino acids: CASSQRQGAEGYTF. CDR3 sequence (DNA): TGTGCCAGCAGTCAACGACAGGGGGCGGAAGGCTACACCTTC.

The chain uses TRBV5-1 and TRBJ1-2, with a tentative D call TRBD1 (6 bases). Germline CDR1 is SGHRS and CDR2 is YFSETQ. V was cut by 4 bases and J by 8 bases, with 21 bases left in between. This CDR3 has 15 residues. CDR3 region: CASSPSIERGRGYTF. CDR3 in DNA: TGCGCCAGCAGCCCATCCATTGAGAGGGGGAGAGGCTACACCTTC.

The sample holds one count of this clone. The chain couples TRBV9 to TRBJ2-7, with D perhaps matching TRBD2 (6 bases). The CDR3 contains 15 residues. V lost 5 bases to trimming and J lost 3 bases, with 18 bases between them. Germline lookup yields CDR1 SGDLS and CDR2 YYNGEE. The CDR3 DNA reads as TGTGCCAGCAGTCTTAGCGGAGCCCTGGGCTACGAGCAGTACTTC. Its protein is CASSLSGALGYEQYF. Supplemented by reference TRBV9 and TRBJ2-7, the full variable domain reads DSGVTQTPKHLITATGQRVTLRCSPRSGDLSVYWYQQSLDQGLQFLIQYYNGEERAKGNILERFSAQQFPDLHSELNLSSLELGDSALYFCASSLSGALGYEQYFGPGTRLTVT.

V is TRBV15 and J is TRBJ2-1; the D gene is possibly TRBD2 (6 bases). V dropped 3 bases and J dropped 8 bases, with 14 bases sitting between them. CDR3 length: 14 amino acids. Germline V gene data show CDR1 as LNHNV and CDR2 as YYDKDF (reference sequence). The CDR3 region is CATSREGRRDEQFF. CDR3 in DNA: TGTGCCACCAGCAGGGAGGGCAGGCGGGATGAGCAGTTCTTC.

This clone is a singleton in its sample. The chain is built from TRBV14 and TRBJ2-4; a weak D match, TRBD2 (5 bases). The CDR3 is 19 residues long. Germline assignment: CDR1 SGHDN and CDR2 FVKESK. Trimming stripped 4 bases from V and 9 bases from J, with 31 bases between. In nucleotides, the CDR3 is TGTGCCAGCAGCCTTACGAACCCTGGCGGGCCCCTACCTCGGGTCATTCAGTACTTC. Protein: CASSLTNPGGPLPRVIQYF.

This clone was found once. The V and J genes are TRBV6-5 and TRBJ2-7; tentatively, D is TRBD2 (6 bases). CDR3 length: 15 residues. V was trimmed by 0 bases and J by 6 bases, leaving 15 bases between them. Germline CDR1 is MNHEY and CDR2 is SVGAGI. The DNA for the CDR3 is TGTGCCAGCAGTTACTCGACGCGGGGATCTTTCGAGCAGTACTTC. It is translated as CASSYSTRGSFEQYF.